These 2 T cell receptor beta chains share one sample of origin, sequenced in a study of blood T cell repertoires in COVID-19. TCRdb's copy holds only in-frame clones and misses some; the assay was immunoSEQ multiplex PCR. This table has approximately 240,000 clones, 88% appearing once. The sample comprised peripheral blood. The receptors stem from a woman between 40 and 50 years old who had recovered from COVID-19.

The chain uses TRBV3-1 (or the pseudogene TRBV3-2) and TRBJ1-2; no firm D call. The ends were cut back, 4 bases at V and 1 base at J, with 7 bases in the middle. Looked up from germline, CDR1 is LGHDT and CDR2 is YNNKEL (reference sequence). The CDR3 has 13 residues. The CDR3, as DNA: TGTGCCAGCAGCCGCAGGATTAACTATGGCTACACCTTC. It encodes CASSRRINYGYTF.

This clone was counted once. The CDR3: CASSSRDRVGGYTF. The CDR3 DNA is TGTGCCAGCAGCTCCCGGGACAGGGTGGGAGGCTACACCTTC. The chain joins TRBV5-8 to TRBJ1-2; 9 bases align to TRBD1. There are 14 residues in the CDR3. Germline lookup yields CDR1 SGHTS and CDR2 YDEGEE. Germline trimming cut 3 bases from V and 8 bases from J; bases unmatched to any gene: 8.